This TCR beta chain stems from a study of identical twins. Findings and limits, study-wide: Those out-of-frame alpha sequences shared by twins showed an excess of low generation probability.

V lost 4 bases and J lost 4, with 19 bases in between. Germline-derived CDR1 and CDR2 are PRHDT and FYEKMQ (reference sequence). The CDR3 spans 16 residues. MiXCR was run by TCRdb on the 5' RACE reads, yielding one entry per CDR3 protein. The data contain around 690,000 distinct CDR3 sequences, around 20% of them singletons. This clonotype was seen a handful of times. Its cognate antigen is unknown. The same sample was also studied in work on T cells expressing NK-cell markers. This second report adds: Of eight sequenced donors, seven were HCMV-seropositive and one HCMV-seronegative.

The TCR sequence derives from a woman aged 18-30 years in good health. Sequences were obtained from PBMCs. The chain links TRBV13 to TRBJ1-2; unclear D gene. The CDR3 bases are TGTGCCAGCAGCTCCGGTGAGAATCGAGAAATCTATGGCTACACCTTC. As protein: CASSSGENREIYGYTF.